The TCR beta chain under discussion was sequenced for a study of T cells in Graves' hyperthyroidism and ophthalmopathy. This clonotype was seen at least ten times. No antigen is known for it. Lactation, pregnancy, other autoimmune disease or uncontrolled infection excluded patients. Study results and caveats: Stable hyperthyroidism was separated from ophthalmopathy by a model based on 13 V-J features.

The investigators amplified TCR beta CDR3 regions from RNA transcripts. The TCR CDR3 was amplified in a first-round RT-PCR using the HTBI primer set. One entry per CDR3 protein results from TCRdb running MiXCR on the multiplex PCR reads. The sample records a few hundred thousand distinct CDR3 sequences, about half being singletons. Sequencing was performed on peripheral blood or thyroid tissue (not recorded which). The receptor was derived from an adult woman with Graves' disease, either hyperthyroidism or ophthalmopathy (not recorded which).

The CDR3 coding sequence is TGTGCCACCAGCAGAGAACCTAGCGGGATGGAGACCCAGTACTTC. As protein: CATSREPSGMETQYF. This chain uses TRBV15 with TRBJ2-5; 9 bases line up with TRBD2. This CDR3 comprises 15 residues. J was trimmed by 5 bases and V by 0 bases; bases with no gene match: 4. CDR1 and CDR2 from the germline V gene are LNHNV and YYDKDF (reference sequence).